One and the same sample provided the 29 T cell receptor beta chains below, sequenced in a study of identical twins. TCRdb called the 5' RACE reads again in MiXCR, with one record for every CDR3 protein. The repertoire has approximately 890,000 distinct CDR3 sequences, around 12% of them found once; the top ten carry around 1.5%. This same sample was also part of a study on yellow fever vaccine responses in identical twins.

The sequenced material came from PBMCs. The origin of the receptors is a woman between 18 and 29 years old in good health.

The chain uses TRBV20-1 and TRBJ2-5; D call uncertain. The CDR3 loop spans 11 amino acids. Trimming left V 6 bases short and J 4 bases short, with 9 bases between. Germline CDR1 reads DFQATT; CDR2 reads SNEGSKA (reference sequence). DNA for the CDR3: TGCAGTGCCGACGGTAGAGAGACCCAGTACTTC. This encodes CSADGRETQYF.

This clonotype was seen only a few times. The rearrangement joins TRBV20-1 to TRBJ1-1, with 9 positions matching TRBD1. Germline CDR1 DFQATT, CDR2 SNEGSKA (reference sequence). Trimming at V came to 5 bases and at J to 4 bases, leaving 2 bases not matched to a gene. This CDR3 contains 12 residues. The CDR3 is CSARQGVTEAFF. The CDR3 DNA follows: TGCAGTGCTCGACAGGGGGTCACTGAAGCTTTCTTT.

This chain uses TRBV15 with TRBJ2-1; 8 bases map to TRBD2. CDR1 and CDR2 from the germline V gene are LNHNV and YYDKDF (reference sequence). This CDR3 has 15 residues. Germline trimming cut 4 bases from V and 9 bases from J; bases unmatched to any gene: 11. The CDR3 nucleotides are TGTGCCACCAGCAATCAGCGGGAGTGGTTAGTTGAGCAGTTCTTC. Its protein product is CATSNQREWLVEQFF.

A remark on this clonotype: This may stem from a read error, because a much larger clone lies one nucleotide away. V usage is TRBV6-5 and J usage is TRBJ2-2; 8 bases match TRBD1. CDR3 length: 15 residues. Looked up from germline, CDR1 is MNHEY and CDR2 is SVGAGI. Here the CDR3 reads CASSFGQGNTGGLFF. In DNA form, the CDR3 reads TGTGCCAGCAGTTTCGGACAGGGAAACACCGGGGGGCTGTTTTTT.

Many counts were recorded for this clonotype. CDR3 loop: CASSQEGLAGRSEQFF. The CDR3 nucleotides are TGTGCCAGCAGCCAAGAGGGCCTAGCGGGACGTTCTGAGCAGTTCTTC. The chain employs TRBV3-1 and TRBJ2-1; 9 bases fit TRBD2. This CDR3 is 16 amino acids long. V gave up 0 bases and J gave up 9 bases; unmatched junction bases: 9. Germline V gene sequence: CDR1 LGHDT, CDR2 YNNKEL (reference sequence).

This clonotype has only a few counts. The chain recombines TRBV7-2 with TRBJ1-1; D is undetermined. Per the germline V gene, CDR1 is SGHTA and CDR2 is FQGNSA. V lost 5 bases and J lost 0, with 13 bases in between. The CDR3 is made up of 15 amino acids. The CDR3 bases are TGTGCCAGCAGCCGACGAGGACCCATGAACACTGAAGCTTTCTTT. This translates into CASSRRGPMNTEAFF.

This clonotype was seen only a few times. V and J are TRBV3-1 and TRBJ2-7; 8 nucleotides align to TRBD1. With V trimmed by 3 bases and J by 1 base, 2 bases remained unmatched. This CDR3 has 14 residues. Germline values: CDR1 LGHDT, CDR2 YNNKEL (reference sequence). CDR3 coding DNA: TGTGCCAGCAGCCACCGGGACAGGTCCTACGAGCAGTACTTC. Its protein is CASSHRDRSYEQYF.

The chain is built from TRBV5-1 and TRBJ2-2; no clear D gene. Trimming shortened V by 0 bases and J by 1 base, and 7 bases separated the two germline ends. CDR1 is SGHRS, CDR2 YFSETQ, per germline. The CDR3 has 15 amino acids. The CDR3 spells CASSLVPENTGELFF. CDR3 nucleotide sequence: TGCGCCAGCAGCTTGGTTCCGGAGAACACCGGGGAGCTGTTTTTT.

This clonotype has only a few counts. J is TRBJ2-5 and V is TRBV9; TRBD2 agrees at 8 bases. This CDR3 comprises 13 residues. V shed 4 bases, J shed 5 bases, and the junction held 4 bases outside the gene matches. Germline values: CDR1 SGDLS, CDR2 YYNGEE. In DNA form, the CDR3 reads TGTGCCAGCAGCACGGGACTAGATGAGACCCAGTACTTC. Protein: CASSTGLDETQYF.

This chain joins TRBV9 and TRBJ2-2; D ambiguous. CDR1 is SGDLS, CDR2 YYNGEE, per germline. V was clipped by 0 bases and J by 3 bases, with 9 bases between them. The CDR3 contains 15 residues. CDR3 residues: CASSVDPGDTGELFF. CDR3 in DNA: TGTGCCAGCAGCGTAGATCCGGGTGACACCGGGGAGCTGTTTTTT.

This chain uses TRBV27 with TRBJ2-2, with TRBD2 identical over 13 bases. This CDR3 has 15 amino acids. Germline loops: CDR1 MNHEY, CDR2 SMNVEV (reference sequence). The V segment lost 8 bases and the J segment 1 base; nucleotides outside the gene matches: 1. In DNA form, the CDR3 reads TGTGCCAGCGGACTAGCGGGAGTGAACACCGGGGAGCTGTTTTTT. Amino acids: CASGLAGVNTGELFF.

The rearrangement links TRBV7-9 to TRBJ2-7, with 10 bases identical to TRBD1. J lost 2 bases, V lost 6 bases, and 13 bases had no gene match. CDR3 length: 17 amino acids. CDR1 and CDR2 (germline): SEHNR, FQNEAQ (reference sequence). CDR3 in DNA: TGTGCCAGCAGTTCTGGGACAGGGGACTACCGTCCCTACGAGCAGTACTTC. It encodes CASSSGTGDYRPYEQYF.

This clonotype was seen many times. The chain uses TRBV5-1 and TRBJ2-3, with D uncertain. Germline V gives CDR1 SGHRS, CDR2 YFSETQ. Trimming cost V 4 bases and J 2 bases, with 14 bases left between them. This CDR3 contains 15 residues. DNA of the CDR3: TGCGCCAGCAGCGAAACGACACCCCACACAGATACGCAGTATTTT. This gives the protein CASSETTPHTDTQYF.

This rearrangement joins TRBV10-3 to TRBJ1-6; D possibly corresponds to TRBD1 (6 bases). Germline CDR1 and CDR2: ENHRY and SYGVKD. The V gene lost 3 bases and the J gene lost 10 bases, with 13 bases spanning the gap. CDR3 size: 14 residues. The CDR3: CAISDRGAESPLHF. In DNA, the CDR3 is TGTGCCATCAGTGACCGGGGGGCGGAATCACCCCTCCACTTT.

This clonotype was recorded many times. This chain joins TRBV12-3 or TRBV12-4 and TRBJ1-1, with 7 bases lining up with TRBD1. V lost 6 bases to trimming and J lost 8 bases; unmatched junction nucleotides: 3. The length of the CDR3 is 11 residues. This chain's CDR3 is CASRLTGEAFF. CDR3 nucleotides: TGTGCCAGCAGATTGACAGGGGAAGCTTTCTTT.

This clonotype was detected a few times. The chain employs TRBV24-1 and TRBJ2-3; a weak D match, TRBD2 (5 bases). CDR3 length equals 13 residues. The germline gives CDR1 KGHDR, CDR2 SFDVKD. V shed 9 bases and J shed 5 bases, with 14 bases lying between them. CDR3 region: CATRRVAGDTQYF. The CDR3 DNA reads TGTGCCACCCGCCGGGTCGCGGGAGATACGCAGTATTTT.

The chain carries TRBV6-2 or TRBV6-3 and TRBJ1-1; D might be TRBD1 (6 bases). Trimming removed 7 bases at V and 0 bases at J, with 12 bases between. Germline CDR1 reads MNHEY; CDR2 reads SVGEGT. The CDR3 loop spans 14 amino acids. The CDR3 coding sequence is TGTGCCAGCACCGGGGACACAATGAACACTGAAGCTTTCTTT. It encodes CASTGDTMNTEAFF.

The chain links TRBV19 to TRBJ2-1; 12 bases fit TRBD2. V lost 6 bases, J lost 7 bases, and 4 bases stayed unmatched. Germline lookup yields CDR1 LNHDA and CDR2 SQIVND (reference sequence). The CDR3 sequence is 14 residues long. The CDR3 here is CASRSLAGGNEQFF. CDR3 nucleotide sequence: TGTGCCAGTAGGTCGCTAGCGGGAGGGAATGAGCAGTTCTTC.

The chain joins TRBV11-2 to TRBJ2-1, with 7 bases identical to TRBD1. The CDR3 is 16 amino acids. Losses at the gene ends were 5 bases for V and 4 bases for J; bases not matched to a gene: 11. Germline CDR1 and CDR2: SGHAT and FQNNGV. The CDR3 bases are TGTGCCAGCAGCCCCGCCGGCGACAGGGCTTACAATGAGCAGTTCTTC. It yields the protein CASSPAGDRAYNEQFF.

This clonotype came up a few times. The V gene is TRBV7-9, the J gene TRBJ2-1; TRBD2 agrees at 13 bases. Germline V gene lookup returns CDR1 SEHNR and CDR2 FQNEAQ (reference sequence). J lost 7 bases, V lost 3 bases, and 6 bases had no gene match. CDR3 length: 16 residues. The CDR3 coding sequence is TGTGCCAGCAGCTTCCCACTAGCGGGAGGGCCAAATGAGCAGTTCTTC. Its protein product is CASSFPLAGGPNEQFF. Using reference TRBV7-9 and TRBJ2-1 for the parts outside the CDR3, the full variable domain is DTGVSQNPRHKITKRGQNVTFRCDPISEHNRLYWYRQTLGQGPEFLTYFQNEAQLEKSRLLSDRFSAERPKGSFSTLEIQRTEQGDSAMYLCASSFPLAGGPNEQFFGPGTRLTVL.

This clonotype was seen more than once but under ten times. The rearrangement links TRBV13 to TRBJ2-2, with D perhaps TRBD1 (5 bases). Germline V gene lookup returns CDR1 PRHDT and CDR2 FYEKMQ (reference sequence). With 5 bases removed from V and 6 bases from J, the gap between germline ends came to 13 bases. The CDR3 is 14 amino acids. CDR3 nucleotide sequence: TGTGCCAGCAGCCCTAGACAGCCTCCCGGGGAGCTGTTTTTT. Protein: CASSPRQPPGELFF.

This clonotype was seen many times. This rearrangement joins TRBV4-1 to TRBJ2-1; D is undetermined. Deletions cut 0 bases from V and 0 bases from J, with 12 bases between. Germline V CDR1 and CDR2: MGHRA, YSYEKL. The CDR3 length is 17 residues. Written as DNA, the CDR3 is TGCGCCAGCAGCCAAGATCGTCTGATGTACTCCTACAATGAGCAGTTCTTC. Its translation: CASSQDRLMYSYNEQFF.

This clonotype appeared a few times. The chain couples TRBV24-1 to TRBJ2-5; D may correspond to TRBD1 or TRBD2 (5 bases each). CDR1 is KGHDR, CDR2 SFDVKD, per germline. The CDR3 loop spans 13 amino acids. Trimming pared 0 bases from V and 5 bases from J, leaving 6 bases between. The CDR3 spells CATSDLEGETQYF. The CDR3 DNA follows: TGTGCCACCAGTGATTTGGAGGGGGAGACCCAGTACTTC.

This clonotype came up many times. The J gene is TRBJ2-5, the V gene TRBV10-3; D call uncertain. V gave up 5 bases and J gave up 2 bases, with 9 bases separating them. The CDR3 has 13 residues. CDR1 and CDR2 from the germline V gene are ENHRY and SYGVKD. CDR3 amino acids: CAISPSEQETQYF. For the CDR3, the DNA is TGTGCCATCAGTCCCAGCGAACAAGAGACCCAGTACTTC.

The chain's CDR3 is CASSEWGQGISTNTEAFF. The CDR3 region has the DNA TGTGCCAGCAGTGAATGGGGACAGGGGATTAGTACGAACACTGAAGCTTTCTTT. The chain combines TRBV25-1 with TRBJ1-1, with 10 bases matching TRBD1. The germline V gene encodes CDR1 MGHDK and CDR2 SYGVNS. The CDR3 runs to 18 residues. With 1 base clipped from V and 1 base from J, the junction kept 9 bases outside the gene matches.

The chain employs TRBV2 and TRBJ2-3, with D perhaps matching TRBD2 (6 bases). The V gene lost 3 bases and the J gene lost 1 base, with 11 bases spanning the gap. Germline CDR1 is SNHLY and CDR2 is FYNNEI. This CDR3 spans 15 amino acids. CDR3: CASSDPGGGTDTQYF. The DNA of the CDR3 is TGTGCCAGCAGTGACCCCGGGGGTGGCACAGATACGCAGTATTTT. The variable domain in full, completed from reference TRBV2 and TRBJ2-3, reads EPEVTQTPSHQVTQMGQEVILRCVPISNHLYFYWYRQILGQKVEFLVSFYNNEISEKSEIFDDQFSVERPDGSNFTLKIRSTKLEDSAMYFCASSDPGGGTDTQYFGPGTRLTVL.

The chain uses TRBV11-2 and TRBJ2-1, with 10 bases identical to TRBD2. Germline loops: CDR1 SGHAT, CDR2 FQNNGV. With V trimmed by 5 bases and J by 7 bases, 17 bases remained unmatched. The CDR3 loop spans 18 amino acids. The CDR3 here is CASSQGATFTSGTNEQFF. The CDR3 DNA follows: TGTGCCAGCAGCCAGGGGGCCACGTTCACTAGCGGGACGAATGAGCAGTTCTTC.

The J gene is TRBJ2-5, the V gene TRBV9; TRBD2 matches at 13 bases. Germline loops: CDR1 SGDLS, CDR2 YYNGEE. The CDR3 consists of 16 residues. The ends lost 4 bases at V and 3 bases at J; junction bases unmatched: 6. CDR3 amino acids: CASSSGTSGTKETQYF. The CDR3 DNA is TGTGCCAGCAGCTCCGGGACTAGCGGGACAAAAGAGACCCAGTACTTC.

The chain couples TRBV27 to TRBJ2-1, with TRBD2 identical over 16 bases. In germline, CDR1 is MNHEY, CDR2 SMNVEV (reference sequence). CDR3 length: 15 amino acids. V dropped 5 bases and J dropped 15; count of bases not matched to a gene: 10. This chain's CDR3 is CASSPLGTSGGAVFF. The CDR3 DNA follows: TGTGCCAGCAGTCCTTTGGGGACTAGCGGGGGGGCGGTGTTCTTC.